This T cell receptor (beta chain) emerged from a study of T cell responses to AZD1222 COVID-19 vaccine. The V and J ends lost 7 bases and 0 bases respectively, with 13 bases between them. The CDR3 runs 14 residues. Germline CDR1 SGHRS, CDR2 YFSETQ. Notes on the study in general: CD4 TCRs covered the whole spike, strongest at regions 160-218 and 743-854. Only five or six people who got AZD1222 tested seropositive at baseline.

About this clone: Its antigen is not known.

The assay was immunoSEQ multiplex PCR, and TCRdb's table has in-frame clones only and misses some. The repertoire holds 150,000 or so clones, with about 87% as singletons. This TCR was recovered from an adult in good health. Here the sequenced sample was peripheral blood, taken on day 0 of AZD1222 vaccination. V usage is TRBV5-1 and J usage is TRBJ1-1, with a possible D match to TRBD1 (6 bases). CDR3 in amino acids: CASAIGQMNTEAFF. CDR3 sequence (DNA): TGCGCCAGCGCAATCGGACAGATGAACACTGAAGCTTTCTTT. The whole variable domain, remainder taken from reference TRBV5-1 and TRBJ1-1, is KAGVTQTPRYLIKTRGQQVTLSCSPISGHRSVSWYQQTPGQGLQFLFEYFSETQRNKGNFPGRFSGRQFSNSRSEMNVSTLELGDSALYLCASAIGQMNTEAFFGQGTRLTVV.